This T cell receptor (beta chain) was profiled in a study of blood T cell repertoires in COVID-19. The repertoire was sequenced with immunoSEQ multiplex PCR; TCRdb's copy has only in-frame clones and lacks some. The sample includes 55,000 to 75,000 clones, roughly 80% of them seen just once. Germline-derived CDR1 and CDR2 are LNHDA and SQIVND (reference sequence). This CDR3 has 14 amino acids. V lost 5 bases and J lost 2, with 12 bases in between. The receptor was derived from a man older than 75 with COVID-19, enrolled during active disease. The sequenced sample consisted of peripheral blood. The gene calls are TRBV19 and TRBJ1-2, with D possibly being TRBD1 (5 bases). In DNA, the CDR3 is TGTGCCAGTAGTTCGGGGGGATTAAACTATGGCTACACCTTC. Its translation: CASSSGGLNYGYTF.